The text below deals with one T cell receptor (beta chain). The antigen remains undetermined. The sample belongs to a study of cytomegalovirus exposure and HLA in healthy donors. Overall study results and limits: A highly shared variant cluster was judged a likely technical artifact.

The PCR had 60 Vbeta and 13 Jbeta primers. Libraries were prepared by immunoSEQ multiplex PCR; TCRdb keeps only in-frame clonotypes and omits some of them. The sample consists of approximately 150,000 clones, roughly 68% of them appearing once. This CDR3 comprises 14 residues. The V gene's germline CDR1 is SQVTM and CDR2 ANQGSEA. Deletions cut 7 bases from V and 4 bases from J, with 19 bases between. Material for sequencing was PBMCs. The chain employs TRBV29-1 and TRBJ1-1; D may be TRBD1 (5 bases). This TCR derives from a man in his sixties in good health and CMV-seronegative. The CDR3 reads CSGVPARQGTEAFF. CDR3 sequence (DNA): TGCAGCGGCGTCCCGGCCCGTCAGGGCACTGAAGCTTTCTTT.